The 9 T cell receptor beta chains listed next were all sequenced from one sample in a study of B cell selection in AIRE deficiency. Conventional CD4 T cells were sorted as CD4+CD127+ cells. Produced via immunoSEQ multiplex PCR; TCRdb's table is partial and in-frame only. In the table there are 21,000 or so clones, around 97% of which are singletons. The sample taken for sequencing was conventional CD4+ T cells sorted from PBMCs. Receptors were obtained from a human donor with AIRE deficiency.

CDR3 protein: CASSQVGIPGRGGETQYF. CDR3 nucleotides: TGTGCCAGCAGCCAAGTCGGAATCCCGGGTCGGGGGGGAGAGACCCAGTACTTC. This chain joins TRBV4-2 and TRBJ2-5; the match to TRBD2 covers 8 bases. The germline CDR1 and CDR2 sequences are LGHNA and YNFKEQ. The CDR3 spans 18 residues. V lost 1 base and J lost 4; bases outside the gene matches: 14.

This chain joins TRBV19 and TRBJ1-6; D gene uncertain. Germline V lookup: CDR1 LNHDA, CDR2 SQIVND (reference sequence). Trimming took 4 bases from V and 8 from J, leaving 15 bases between them. CDR3 length: 15 residues. CDR3 loop: CASSNPTEGYSPLHF. The CDR3 DNA sequence: TGTGCCAGTAGTAATCCGACGGAGGGTTATTCACCCCTCCACTTT.

The chain joins TRBV9 to TRBJ2-3, with D perhaps matching TRBD1 (5 bases). This CDR3 is 14 amino acids long. Looked up from germline, CDR1 is SGDLS and CDR2 is YYNGEE. V was shortened by 1 base and J by 0 bases, with 6 bases between the two germline ends. CDR3 DNA sequence: TGTGCCAGCAGCGTAAGACAGAGCACAGATACGCAGTATTTT. Translated: CASSVRQSTDTQYF.

This clone appeared once. The chain couples TRBV7-9 to TRBJ2-5; a possible D gene is TRBD1 (5 bases). Trimming removed 5 bases at V and 5 bases at J, with 12 bases between. Germline V gene data show CDR1 as SEHNR and CDR2 as FQNEAQ (reference sequence). The CDR3 is 13 amino acids. CDR3 nucleotides: TGTGCCAGCAGCCGACAGATATTGGAGACCCAGTACTTC. Translated, it gives CASSRQILETQYF.

V is TRBV2 and J is TRBJ2-3; D is perhaps TRBD1 or TRBD2 (5 bases each). This CDR3 region has 14 residues. Trimming left V 8 bases short and J 1 base short, with 13 bases between. CDR1 SNHLY and CDR2 FYNNEI come from the germline V gene. The CDR3 is CASEGRTGTDTQYF. The CDR3 DNA follows: TGTGCCAGCGAGGGGCGGACGGGCACAGATACGCAGTATTTT.

The chain recombines TRBV6-5 with TRBJ2-7; 12 bases are a match to TRBD1. The CDR3 runs to 15 residues. The V gene's germline CDR1 is MNHEY and CDR2 SVGAGI. The junction had 10 bases not matched to a gene; V was cut back by 6 bases and J by 7 bases. The CDR3 coding sequence is TGTGCCAGCAGCCTTCTCGGGACAGGGGGCGGAGAGCAGTACTTC. Its protein is CASSLLGTGGGEQYF.

The gene calls are TRBV4-2 and TRBJ1-4, with D possibly TRBD1 on 5 matching bases. V gave up 3 bases and J gave up 3 bases, with 11 bases separating them. The CDR3 extends over 15 amino acids. Germline V gives CDR1 LGHNA, CDR2 YNFKEQ. DNA of the CDR3: TGTGCCAGCAGCCAGGACAACTGGGCTAATGAAAAACTGTTTTTT. It yields the protein CASSQDNWANEKLFF.

The genes are TRBV2 and TRBJ2-7, with 12 bases that match TRBD2. This CDR3 spans 15 amino acids. Germline CDR1 SNHLY, CDR2 FYNNEI. The V and J ends lost 6 bases and 2 bases, in that order; junction bases with no gene match: 5. The CDR3 DNA sequence: TGTGCCAGCAGCGTAGGACTAGCGGGAACCTACGAGCAGTACTTC. Its protein product is CASSVGLAGTYEQYF.

The J gene is TRBJ2-3, the V gene TRBV28; TRBD2 matches 8 bases. The CDR3 is made up of 14 amino acids. Losses at the gene ends were 2 bases for V and 4 bases for J; bases not matched to a gene: 2. Looked up from germline, CDR1 is MDHEN and CDR2 is SYDVKM. The CDR3 nucleotides are TGTGCCAGCAGTTTAGCGGGAGGTGCAGATACGCAGTATTTT. Translated: CASSLAGGADTQYF.